This is a list of T cell receptor beta chains from one sample in a study of regulatory T cells in long-lasting Graves disease. Each CDR3 protein gets one entry after TCRdb re-called the multiplex PCR reads with MiXCR. The repertoire holds some 410,000 distinct CDR3 sequences, with 16% as singletons. This same sample was also part of a study on T cells in Graves' hyperthyroidism and ophthalmopathy.

Sequencing used peripheral blood mononuclear cells (PBMCs), obtained at new diagnosis, from a patient treated with antithyroid drugs. These receptors were taken from a woman aged 25 to 45 with Graves disease. CDR3s include the opening cysteine and the closing phenylalanine or tryptophan.

CDR3 | J | V
CASSFGTGGAGTQYF | TRBJ2-5 | TRBV28
CASSLPGSVRGYTF | TRBJ1-2 | TRBV28
CASSPGTSGRASYNEQFF | TRBJ2-1 | TRBV12-3/TRBV12-4
CASSGTSGGSNEQFF | TRBJ2-1 | TRBV2
CAIQGLGANYGYTF | TRBJ1-2 | TRBV28
CASSPQGHEQYF | TRBJ2-7 | TRBV19
CASTRGITDTQYF | TRBJ2-3 | TRBV7-9
CASSPFLAGSETQYF | TRBJ2-5 | TRBV4-2
CASRMEASSYEQYF | TRBJ2-7 | TRBV6-1
CASSSQTNVFF | TRBJ2-1 | TRBV12-3/TRBV12-4
CASSYWVSRGDTGELFF | TRBJ2-2 | TRBV6-5
CASSWSLVQYF | TRBJ2-7 | TRBV11-2
CASRGTPRDRGPEAFF | TRBJ1-1 | TRBV5-1
CASRTGDRDQETQYF | TRBJ2-5 | TRBV27
CATSVGRGLDQPQHF | TRBJ1-5 | TRBV24-1
CASSARRDREVTQYF | TRBJ2-5 | TRBV12-3/TRBV12-4
CASTHMGLAKNTGELFF | TRBJ2-2 | TRBV12-3/TRBV12-4
CASGGHLTDTQYF | TRBJ2-3 | TRBV28
CASSAPAALADQETQYF | TRBJ2-5 | TRBV9
CASAGLASGANVLTF | TRBJ2-6 | TRBV5-1
CASSLDGGTGSGFTDTQYF | TRBJ2-3 | TRBV11-2
CASSPTPPLAGGLDTQYF | TRBJ2-3 | TRBV7-3
CARGTGCYEQYF | TRBJ2-7 | TRBV28
CASSYPGGWEAFF | TRBJ1-1 | TRBV6-1
CASSVGTSVGQFF | TRBJ2-1 | TRBV6-1
CASSLTGVNEQFF | TRBJ2-1 | TRBV27
CSARDPSRGETQYF | - | TRBV20-1
CASSYPSGTGGSGELFF | TRBJ2-2 | TRBV6-2/TRBV6-3
CASTTWDRTYEQYF | TRBJ2-7 | TRBV28
CSASAQGNGELFF | TRBJ2-2 | TRBV20-1
CASSFRTSGTNEQFF | TRBJ2-1 | TRBV11-2
CASRPPDSFNSPLHF | TRBJ1-6 | TRBV27
CASSLRTGDYGYTF | TRBJ1-2 | TRBV7-2
CASRRGTLVGEKLFF | TRBJ1-4 | TRBV5-1
CSATTPWGEADTQYF | TRBJ2-3 | TRBV20-1
CASRAGVDQPQHF | TRBJ1-5 | TRBV11-2
CASSQAALGGRRYNSPLHF | TRBJ1-6 | TRBV4-2
CSASPGQSSYNEQFF | TRBJ2-1 | TRBV29-1
CASSRGLNGDQPQHF | TRBJ1-5 | TRBV19
CASRTRANYGYTF | TRBJ1-2 | TRBV6-1
CASSMGLAGEQYF | TRBJ2-7 | TRBV27
CAISLLAAENNEQFF | TRBJ2-1 | TRBV10-3
CASSQGNSGGLDIQYF | TRBJ2-4 | TRBV4-3
CASSPYDSYYNEQFF | TRBJ2-1 | TRBV27
CASSPWDVYEQFF | TRBJ2-1 | TRBV14
CASSPSGRAWGEQYF | TRBJ2-7 | TRBV18
CASNRGDIGEQFF | TRBJ2-1 | TRBV6-2/TRBV6-3
CAWSVLGRGYEQYF | TRBJ2-7 | TRBV30
CATSDLVVGSPDTQYF | TRBJ2-3 | TRBV24-1
CSARDIRTGWFNSPLHF | TRBJ1-6 | TRBV20-1
CASSLASGHTDTQYF | TRBJ2-3 | TRBV5-1
CASRQTGTGELFF | TRBJ2-2 | TRBV7-9
CASSSGQGQPQHF | TRBJ1-5 | TRBV5-4
CASSFAGQAVTQYF | TRBJ2-4 | TRBV28
CASSYVVNTEVFF | TRBJ1-1 | TRBV6-5
CASRAPQRGEIYEQYF | TRBJ2-7 | TRBV7-8
CASSFRDREETQYF | TRBJ2-5 | TRBV28
CASRNGLAGYEQYF | TRBJ2-7 | TRBV6-1
CASSLDRSGGYTF | TRBJ1-2 | TRBV5-1